This T cell receptor (beta chain) was recovered during a study of blood T cell repertoires in COVID-19 (dated by TCRdb to about 2020). With regard to the full study: Collaborator samples came from the United States, Italy and Spain and covered acute and convalescent phases of COVID-19. The material from the prospective study consisted of cDNA or gDNA derived from T cells, B-cell-depleted T cells, or PBMCs. Sample metadata almost always included a de-identified subject ID, COVID-19 status, age in years and sex. The repertoires were released in a freely available public database meant as a resource for research on the immune response to SARS-CoV-2. HLA class I and class II types, where available, came from metadata supplied by the sample provider rather than from assay-based typing. Samples were obtained from the ongoing ImmuneRACE study (first 160 participants) and from about 1,300 subjects provided by 6 global collaborators. The dataset comprised deeply sampled blood TCRbeta repertoires from subjects exposed to, actively infected with, or recovered from COVID-19.

As to this clone: Its antigen remains unidentified. It has no much larger one-base neighbor in the sample; base qualities were not kept.

Study-wide findings and limitations: Clinical and demographic metadata were provided uncurated, with the amount varying by source and participant.

V is shortened by 7 bases, J by 2 bases, and the region joining them spans 10 bases. CDR1 and CDR2 are read off the germline V gene as SGHDT and YYEEEE. Counted from cysteine to phenylalanine, this CDR3 has 13 amino acids. Only the CDR3 portion is preserved as DNA: 39 bases, with reading frame beginning at the first base. TCRbeta CDR3 regions were amplified from genomic DNA using the immunoSEQ Assay, a bias-controlled multiplex PCR. In the authors' own workflow: Within the assay, amplification of reference gene primers was used to estimate how many nucleated cells each sample contained. To quantify the absolute abundance of each unique TCRbeta CDR3 rearrangement, sequence reads were collapsed and filtered. Productive Simpson clonality was computed per sample as the square root of Simpson's diversity index over productive rearrangements. The clones in this table, taken by TCRdb from immuneACCESS, are in-frame only. Not every clone is retained; where verified, under half of the shortfall comes from an unresolved V gene, and the cause of the rest is unknown. D and trimming were read from the DNA, whereas the V and J calls and clone size are those reported in that table. The sample table contains roughly 150,000 clones; only one count was recorded for about 86% of them. 10% of the sample lies in the top ten.

One collaborating source in Seattle enrolled patients during active infection and followed them longitudinally through the course of disease. Each collaborating institution followed its own protocols to collect whole blood in K2EDTA tubes. For TCRbeta analysis, collaborators shipped samples as frozen whole blood, isolated PBMCs, or DNA extracted from either of those sample types. This clonotype was sampled from a woman in her 70s with COVID-19, enrolled during active disease. The chain employs TRBV5-6 and TRBJ1-5; TRBD1 is a possible D gene, resting on 6 matching bases. The specimen was peripheral blood. CDR3 protein: CASHRVGNQPQHF. The DNA is as follows: TGTGCCAGCCACAGGGTGGGCAATCAGCCCCAGCATTTT.